These 13 T cell receptor beta chains originate from one sample sequenced in a study of T cells after yellow fever vaccination. One entry per CDR3 protein, called by TCRdb with MiXCR from the 5' RACE reads. The table lists some 420,000 distinct CDR3 sequences, about 19% of them singletons. Sequenced here: PBMCs, sampled before the yellow fever booster vaccination. These receptor sequences come from a man in his late teens or twenties who received the YFV17D yellow fever vaccine.

The V call is TRBV4-3, the J call TRBJ1-1, with 7 nucleotides matching TRBD1. The germline gives CDR1 LGHNA, CDR2 YSLEER. The J segment lost 4 bases and the V segment lost 3 bases, leaving 8 bases of the junction unmatched. This CDR3 has 15 amino acids. The CDR3 region has the DNA TGCGCCAGCAGCCACTCAGGGGGGGTCGGCACTGAAGCTTTCTTT. Amino acids: CASSHSGGVGTEAFF.

This clonotype occurred a few times. The chain carries TRBV7-2 and TRBJ2-7, with no clear D. Germline lookup yields CDR1 SGHTA and CDR2 FQGNSA. The CDR3 runs to 13 residues. V was cut by 2 bases and J by 3 bases, with 8 bases left in between. CDR3: CASSLSPYYEQYV. In nucleotides, the CDR3 is TGTGCCAGCAGCTTAAGCCCCTACTACGAGCAGTACGTC.

Details on this clonotype: One end of the junction does not line up with germline, which may come from a read error. The V and J genes are TRBV7-2 and TRBJ2-4; the D gene is possibly TRBD2 (6 bases). The CDR3 is 15 residues long. In germline, CDR1 is SGHTA, CDR2 FQGNSA. CDR3 nucleotides: TGTGCCAGCAGTTTAGTACTCCAGGGCGGGGACATTCAGTACTTC. Translation gives CASSLVLQGGDIQYF.

The CDR3 spells CASSKPGTFTGELFF. CDR3 DNA: TGTGCCAGCAGCAAACCCGGGACGTTCACCGGGGAGCTGTTTTTT. The chain joins TRBV7-2 to TRBJ2-2; D is possibly TRBD1 or TRBD2 (5 bases each). In germline, CDR1 is SGHTA, CDR2 FQGNSA. V lost 5 bases and J lost 4, with 14 bases in between. The CDR3 has 15 residues.

The chain carries TRBV9 and TRBJ2-5, with D possibly being TRBD1 (5 bases). V shed 1 base and J shed 4 bases, with 11 bases lying between them. Per the germline V gene, CDR1 is SGDLS and CDR2 is YYNGEE. The CDR3 spans 14 residues. The CDR3 DNA reads as TGTGCCAGCAGCGTAAACCAGGGCAGAGAGACCCAGTACTTC. This sequence encodes CASSVNQGRETQYF.

The chain combines TRBV18 with TRBJ1-2; 7 bases are shared with TRBD1. V gave up 3 bases and J gave up 4 bases; unmatched junction bases: 8. Per germline, CDR1 KGHSH and CDR2 LQKENI. The CDR3 runs to 15 residues. CDR3 residues: CASSPVQGSSYGYTF. The CDR3 nucleotides read TGTGCCAGCTCACCCGTACAGGGGTCCTCCTATGGCTACACCTTC. The whole variable domain, filled in from reference TRBV18 and TRBJ1-2, reads NAGVMQNPRHLVRRRGQEARLRCSPMKGHSHVYWYRQLPEEGLKFMVYLQKENIIDESGMPKERFSAEFPKEGPSILRIQQVVRGDSAAYFCASSPVQGSSYGYTFGSGTRLTVV.

This clonotype was detected only a few times. The chain employs TRBV20-1 and TRBJ1-2; TRBD1 aligns across 7 bases. CDR3 length: 14 amino acids. V shed 5 bases, J shed 8 bases, and the junction held 14 bases outside the gene matches. Germline CDR1 is DFQATT and CDR2 is SNEGSKA (reference sequence). CDR3: CSAAHRGELKGYTF. The CDR3 coding sequence is TGCAGTGCTGCTCACAGGGGAGAGCTTAAGGGCTACACCTTC.

CDR3 in DNA: TGCAGCGTTGAAGGGCGACTGGTGGGGGCCCAGTACTTC. Translation: CSVEGRLVGAQYF. The V call is TRBV29-1, the J call TRBJ2-5, with D perhaps assigned TRBD1 or TRBD2 (5 bases each). Germline V gives CDR1 SQVTM, CDR2 ANQGSEA. Trimming pared 1 base from V and 9 bases from J, leaving 15 bases between. CDR3 length: 13 residues.

This clonotype was counted only a few times. CDR3 residues: CASSQVDIQETQYF. The CDR3 DNA reads TGTGCCAGCAGCCAAGTGGACATCCAAGAGACCCAGTACTTC. J is TRBJ2-5 and V is TRBV3-1, with D possibly TRBD1 on 5 matching bases. Trimming stripped 1 base from V and 1 base from J, with 7 bases between. This CDR3 comprises 14 residues. Germline V gives CDR1 LGHDT, CDR2 YNNKEL (reference sequence).

This clonotype was seen more than once but under ten times. The chain combines TRBV4-1 with TRBJ1-3; D is ambiguous. Trimming took off 0 bases at V and 0 bases at J, with 9 bases between the two ends. The CDR3 covers 16 residues. Germline CDR1 reads MGHRA; CDR2 reads YSYEKL. CDR3 coding DNA: TGCGCCAGCAGCCAAGATTTTGGGTTCTCTGGAAACACCATATATTTT. This gives the protein CASSQDFGFSGNTIYF.

V is TRBV20-1 and J is TRBJ2-1; 8 bases agree with TRBD2. Losses at the gene ends were 6 bases for V and 0 bases for J; bases not matched to a gene: 10. CDR3 length: 16 residues. Germline-derived CDR1 and CDR2 are DFQATT and SNEGSKA (reference sequence). The chain's CDR3 is CSAPYRGGSSYNEQFF. CDR3 sequence (DNA): TGCAGTGCACCGTACCGGGGGGGTAGCTCCTACAATGAGCAGTTCTTC.

Note on this clonotype: A read error is possible here, since a much larger clone lies one base away. The rearrangement uses TRBV29-1 and TRBJ2-7; D uncertain. The CDR3 extends over 11 amino acids. Germline assignment: CDR1 SQVTM and CDR2 ANQGSEA. The germline V and J ends were trimmed by 4 bases and 3 bases, with 7 bases remaining between them. The CDR3 reads CSVVQYYEQYF. CDR3 nucleotide sequence: TGCAGCGTTGTTCAGTACTACGAGCAGTACTTC.

This clonotype was observed once. This chain links TRBV5-1 with TRBJ2-5; D is possibly TRBD1 or TRBD2 (6 bases each). The V gene's germline CDR1 is SGHRS and CDR2 YFSETQ. Trimming cost V 3 bases and J 3 bases, with 24 bases left between them. This CDR3 spans 18 amino acids. The DNA of the CDR3 is TGCGCCAGCAGCTCCCCTCTCCGGGGGCGTCCTTGGGAAGAGACCCAGTACTTC. Protein product: CASSSPLRGRPWEETQYF.